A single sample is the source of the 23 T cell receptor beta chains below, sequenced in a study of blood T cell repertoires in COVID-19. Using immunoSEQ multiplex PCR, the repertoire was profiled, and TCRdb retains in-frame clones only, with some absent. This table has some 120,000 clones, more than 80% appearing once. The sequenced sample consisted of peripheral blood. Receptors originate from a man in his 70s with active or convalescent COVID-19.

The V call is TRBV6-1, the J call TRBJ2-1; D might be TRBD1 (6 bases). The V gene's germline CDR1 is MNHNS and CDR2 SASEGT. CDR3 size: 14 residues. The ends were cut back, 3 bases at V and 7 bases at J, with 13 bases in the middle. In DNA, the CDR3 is TGTGCCAGCAGTGAGGGGGCAGGGGTTAATGAGCAGTTCTTC. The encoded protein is CASSEGAGVNEQFF.

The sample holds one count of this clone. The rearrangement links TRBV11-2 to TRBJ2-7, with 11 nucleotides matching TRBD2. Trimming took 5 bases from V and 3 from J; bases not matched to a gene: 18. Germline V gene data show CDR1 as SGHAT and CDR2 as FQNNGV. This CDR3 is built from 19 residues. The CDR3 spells CASSRSGTSGPFVGYEQYF. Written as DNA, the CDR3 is TGTGCCAGCAGCCGGTCCGGGACTAGCGGCCCCTTTGTAGGCTACGAGCAGTACTTC. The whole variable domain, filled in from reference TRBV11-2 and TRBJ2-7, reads EAGVAQSPRYKIIEKRQSVAFWCNPISGHATLYWYQQILGQGPKLLIQFQNNGVVDDSQLPKDRFSAERLKGVDSTLKIQPAKLEDSAVYLCASSRSGTSGPFVGYEQYFGPGTRLTVT.

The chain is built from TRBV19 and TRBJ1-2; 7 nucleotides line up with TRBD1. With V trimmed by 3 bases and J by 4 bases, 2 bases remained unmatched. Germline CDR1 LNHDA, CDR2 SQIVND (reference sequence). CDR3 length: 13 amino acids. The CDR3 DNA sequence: TGTGCCAGTAGTATGTGGGACAGCTATGGCTACACCTTC. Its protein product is CASSMWDSYGYTF.

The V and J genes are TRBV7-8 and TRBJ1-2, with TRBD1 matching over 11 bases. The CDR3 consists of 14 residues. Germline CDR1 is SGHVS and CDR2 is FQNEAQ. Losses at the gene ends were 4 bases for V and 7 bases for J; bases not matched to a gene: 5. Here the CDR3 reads CASSWGQGESGYTF. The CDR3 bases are TGTGCCAGCAGCTGGGGACAGGGGGAAAGTGGCTACACCTTC.

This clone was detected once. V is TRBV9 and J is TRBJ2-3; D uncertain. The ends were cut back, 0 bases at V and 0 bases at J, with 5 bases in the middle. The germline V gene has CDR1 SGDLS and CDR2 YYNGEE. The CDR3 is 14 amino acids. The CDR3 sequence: CASSVAGSTDTQYF. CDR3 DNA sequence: TGTGCCAGCAGCGTAGCCGGGAGCACAGATACGCAGTATTTT.

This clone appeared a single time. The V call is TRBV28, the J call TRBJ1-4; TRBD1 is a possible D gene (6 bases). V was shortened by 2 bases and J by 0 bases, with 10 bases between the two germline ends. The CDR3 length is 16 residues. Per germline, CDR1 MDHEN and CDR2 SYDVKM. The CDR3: CASSLRGGATNEKLFF. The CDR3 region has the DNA TGTGCCAGCAGTTTACGGGGGGGCGCAACTAATGAAAAACTGTTTTTT.

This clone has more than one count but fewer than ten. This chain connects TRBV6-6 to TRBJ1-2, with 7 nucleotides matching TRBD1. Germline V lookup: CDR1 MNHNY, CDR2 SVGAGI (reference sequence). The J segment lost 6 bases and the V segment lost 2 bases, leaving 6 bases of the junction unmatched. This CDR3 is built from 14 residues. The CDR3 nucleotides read TGTGCCAGCAGTTACCTTAGGGGGCTTGATGGCTACACCTTC. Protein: CASSYLRGLDGYTF.

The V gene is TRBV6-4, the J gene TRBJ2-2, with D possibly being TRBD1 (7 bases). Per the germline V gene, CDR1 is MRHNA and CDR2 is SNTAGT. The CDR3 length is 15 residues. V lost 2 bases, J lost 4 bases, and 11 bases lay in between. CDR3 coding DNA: TGTGCCAGCAGTGACCAGGGGGGCGGCACCGGGGAGCTGTTTTTT. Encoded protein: CASSDQGGGTGELFF.

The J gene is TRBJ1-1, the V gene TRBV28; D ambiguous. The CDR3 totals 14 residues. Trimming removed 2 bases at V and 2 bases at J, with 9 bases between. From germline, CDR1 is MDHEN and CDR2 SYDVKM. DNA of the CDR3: TGTGCCAGCAGTTTAGCAGTGCCTAACACTGAAGCTTTCTTT. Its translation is CASSLAVPNTEAFF. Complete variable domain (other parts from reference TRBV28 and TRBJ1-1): DVKVTQSSRYLVKRTGEKVFLECVQDMDHENMFWYRQDPGLGLRLIYFSYDVKMKEKGDIPEGYSVSREKKERFSLILESASTNQTSMYLCASSLAVPNTEAFFGQGTRLTVV.

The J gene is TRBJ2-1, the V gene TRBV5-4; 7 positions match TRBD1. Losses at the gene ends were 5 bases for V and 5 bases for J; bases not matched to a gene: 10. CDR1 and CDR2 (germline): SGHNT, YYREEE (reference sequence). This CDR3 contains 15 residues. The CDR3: CASSSSSGGHNEQFF. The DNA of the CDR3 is TGTGCCAGCAGTTCTTCTTCAGGGGGACACAATGAGCAGTTCTTC.

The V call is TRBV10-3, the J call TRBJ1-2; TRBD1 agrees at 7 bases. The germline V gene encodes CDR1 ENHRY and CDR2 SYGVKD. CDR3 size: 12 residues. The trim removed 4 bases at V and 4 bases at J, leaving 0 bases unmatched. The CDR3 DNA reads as TGTGCCATCAGTGGGACAGGCTATGGCTACACCTTC. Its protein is CAISGTGYGYTF.

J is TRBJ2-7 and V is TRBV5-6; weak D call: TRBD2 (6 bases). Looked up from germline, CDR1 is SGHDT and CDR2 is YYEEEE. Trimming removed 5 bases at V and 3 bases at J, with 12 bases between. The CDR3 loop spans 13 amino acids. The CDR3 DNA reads TGTGCCAGCAGGCGGGGCGCATTCTACGAGCAGTACTTC. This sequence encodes CASRRGAFYEQYF.

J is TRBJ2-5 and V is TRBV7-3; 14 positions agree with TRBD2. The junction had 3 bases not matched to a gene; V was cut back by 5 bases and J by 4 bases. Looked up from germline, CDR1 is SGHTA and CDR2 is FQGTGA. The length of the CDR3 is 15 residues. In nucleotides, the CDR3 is TGTGCCAGCAGCCGACTAGCGGGAGGGCCAGAGACCCAGTACTTC. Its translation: CASSRLAGGPETQYF. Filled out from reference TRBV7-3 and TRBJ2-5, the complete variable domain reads GAGVSQTPSNKVTEKGKYVELRCDPISGHTALYWYRQSLGQGPEFLIYFQGTGAADDSGLPNDRFFAVRPEGSVSTLKIQRTERGDSAVYLCASSRLAGGPETQYFGPGTRLLVL.

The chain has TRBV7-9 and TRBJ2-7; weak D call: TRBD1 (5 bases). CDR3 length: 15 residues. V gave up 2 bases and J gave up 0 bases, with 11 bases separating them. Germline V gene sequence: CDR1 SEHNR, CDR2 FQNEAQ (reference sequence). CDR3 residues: CASSLIAGSSYEQYF. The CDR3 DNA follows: TGTGCCAGCAGCTTAATCGCAGGGTCCTCCTACGAGCAGTACTTC.

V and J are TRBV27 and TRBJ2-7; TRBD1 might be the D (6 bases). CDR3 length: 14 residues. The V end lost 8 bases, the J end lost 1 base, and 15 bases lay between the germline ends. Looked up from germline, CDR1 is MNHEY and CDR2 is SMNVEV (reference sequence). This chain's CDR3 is CASSLRQASYEQYF. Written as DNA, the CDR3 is TGTGCCAGCTCCCTCCGACAGGCTTCCTACGAGCAGTACTTC.

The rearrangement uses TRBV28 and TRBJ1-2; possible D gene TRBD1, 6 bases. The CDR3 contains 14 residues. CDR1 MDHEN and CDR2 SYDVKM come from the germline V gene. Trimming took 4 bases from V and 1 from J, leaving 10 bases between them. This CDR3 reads CASSSTGHNYGYTF. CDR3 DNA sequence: TGTGCCAGCAGTTCGACAGGCCATAACTATGGCTACACCTTC.

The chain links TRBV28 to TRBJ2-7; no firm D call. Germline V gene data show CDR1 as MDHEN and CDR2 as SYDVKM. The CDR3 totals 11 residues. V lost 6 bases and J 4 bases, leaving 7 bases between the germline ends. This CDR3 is CASSARYEQYF. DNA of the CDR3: TGTGCCAGCAGCGCTAGATACGAGCAGTACTTC.

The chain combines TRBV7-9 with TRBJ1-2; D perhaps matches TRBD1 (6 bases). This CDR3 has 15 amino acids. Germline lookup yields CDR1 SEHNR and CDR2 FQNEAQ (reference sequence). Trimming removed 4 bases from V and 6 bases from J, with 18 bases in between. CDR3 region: CASSSGQSKLDGYTF. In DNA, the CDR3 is TGTGCCAGCAGCTCCGGACAGTCGAAGTTGGATGGCTACACCTTC.

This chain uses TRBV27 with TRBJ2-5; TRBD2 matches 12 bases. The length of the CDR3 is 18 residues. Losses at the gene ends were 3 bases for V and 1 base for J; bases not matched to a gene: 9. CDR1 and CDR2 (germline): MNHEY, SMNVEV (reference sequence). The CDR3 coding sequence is TGTGCCAGCAGTTTCACTAGCGGGAGGCTCGGTCTCCAAGAGACCCAGTACTTC. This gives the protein CASSFTSGRLGLQETQYF.

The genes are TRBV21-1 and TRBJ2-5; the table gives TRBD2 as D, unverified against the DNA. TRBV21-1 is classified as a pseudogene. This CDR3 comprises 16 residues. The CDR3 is CASSNGENGRGETQYF. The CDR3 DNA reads TGTGCCAGCAGCAACGGGGAGAACGGGAGGGGAGAGACCCAGTACTTC.

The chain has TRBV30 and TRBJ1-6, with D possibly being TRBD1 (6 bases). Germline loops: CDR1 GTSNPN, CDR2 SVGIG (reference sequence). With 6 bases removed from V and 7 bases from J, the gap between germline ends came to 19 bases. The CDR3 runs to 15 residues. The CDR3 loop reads CACQTTGGANSPLHF. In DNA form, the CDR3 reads TGTGCCTGCCAAACCACGGGGGGCGCCAATTCACCCCTCCACTTT.

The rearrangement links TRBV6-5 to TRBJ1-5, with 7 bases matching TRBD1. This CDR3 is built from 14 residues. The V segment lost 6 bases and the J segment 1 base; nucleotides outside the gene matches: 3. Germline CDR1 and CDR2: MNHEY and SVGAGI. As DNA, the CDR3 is TGTGCCAGCAGGAGGGGACAGAGCAATCAGCCCCAGCATTTT. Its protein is CASRRGQSNQPQHF.

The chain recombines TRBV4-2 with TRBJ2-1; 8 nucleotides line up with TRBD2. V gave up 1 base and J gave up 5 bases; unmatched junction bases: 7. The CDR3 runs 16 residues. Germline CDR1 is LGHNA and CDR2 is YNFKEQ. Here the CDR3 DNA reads TGTGCCAGCAGCCAAGTAGGGGCTAGCGGGCACAATGAGCAGTTCTTC. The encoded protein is CASSQVGASGHNEQFF.